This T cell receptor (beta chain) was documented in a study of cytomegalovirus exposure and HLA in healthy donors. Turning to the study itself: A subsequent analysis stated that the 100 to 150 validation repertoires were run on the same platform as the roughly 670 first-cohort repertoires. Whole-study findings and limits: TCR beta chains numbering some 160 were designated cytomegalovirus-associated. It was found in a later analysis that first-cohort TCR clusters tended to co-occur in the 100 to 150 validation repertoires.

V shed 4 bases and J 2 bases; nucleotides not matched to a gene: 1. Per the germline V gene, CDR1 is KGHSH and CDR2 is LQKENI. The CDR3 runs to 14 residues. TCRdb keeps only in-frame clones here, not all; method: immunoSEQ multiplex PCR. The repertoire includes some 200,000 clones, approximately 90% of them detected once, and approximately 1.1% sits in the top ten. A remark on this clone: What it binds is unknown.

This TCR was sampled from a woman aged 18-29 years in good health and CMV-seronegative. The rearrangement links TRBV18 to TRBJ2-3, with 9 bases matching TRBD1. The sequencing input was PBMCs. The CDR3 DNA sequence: TGTGCCAGCTCACGGGACAGGGCCACAGATACGCAGTATTTT. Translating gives CASSRDRATDTQYF.